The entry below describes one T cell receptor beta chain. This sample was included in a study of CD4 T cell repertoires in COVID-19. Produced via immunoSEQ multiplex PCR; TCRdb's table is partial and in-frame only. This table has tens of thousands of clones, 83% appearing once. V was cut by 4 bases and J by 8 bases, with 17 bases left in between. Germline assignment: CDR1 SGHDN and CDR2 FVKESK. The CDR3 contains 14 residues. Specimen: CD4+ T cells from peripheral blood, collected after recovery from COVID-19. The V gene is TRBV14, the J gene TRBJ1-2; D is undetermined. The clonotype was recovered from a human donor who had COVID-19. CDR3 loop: CASSPRGIEGGYTF. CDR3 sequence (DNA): TGTGCCAGCAGCCCCAGAGGCATCGAGGGCGGCTACACCTTC.